Below, 21 T cell receptor beta chains from the same sample are listed, as sequenced in a study of cytomegalovirus exposure and HLA in healthy donors. With 60 Vbeta and 13 Jbeta primers, the PCR was carried out. Sequencing used immunoSEQ multiplex PCR; TCRdb keeps in-frame clones, though not all of them. The repertoire includes about 130,000 clones, about 70% of them detected once, and roughly 13% sits in the top ten. Sequencing used PBMCs. These receptors came from a woman aged 55 to 70 in good health and CMV-seropositive.

V and J are TRBV7-9 and TRBJ1-2; 10 bases match TRBD1. CDR1 is SEHNR, CDR2 FQNEAQ, per germline (reference sequence). This CDR3 has 15 amino acids. The J segment lost 3 bases and the V segment lost 3 bases, leaving 4 bases of the junction unmatched. As DNA, the CDR3 is TGTGCCAGCAGCTTGTGGACAGGGGGGTACTATGGCTACACCTTC. Protein sequence: CASSLWTGGYYGYTF.

V usage is TRBV12-2 and J usage is TRBJ2-5; no DNA check was done on the table's D call, TRBD2. TRBV12-2 is given as a pseudogene. The CDR3 consists of 13 residues. The CDR3 nucleotides are TGTGCAAGTCGCTTAGGTCTTAAAGAGACCCAGTACTTC. Residues: CASRLGLKETQYF.

The chain recombines TRBV2 with TRBJ1-4; D uncertain. The CDR3 consists of 16 residues. Trimming took 6 bases from V and 0 from J, leaving 14 bases between them. Germline V gives CDR1 SNHLY, CDR2 FYNNEI. CDR3 residues: CASSRVTFATNEKLFF. The CDR3 DNA reads TGTGCCAGCAGCCGAGTGACTTTTGCAACTAATGAAAAACTGTTTTTT. Complete variable domain (other parts from reference TRBV2 and TRBJ1-4): EPEVTQTPSHQVTQMGQEVILRCVPISNHLYFYWYRQILGQKVEFLVSFYNNEISEKSEIFDDQFSVERPDGSNFTLKIRSTKLEDSAMYFCASSRVTFATNEKLFFGSGTQLSVL.

This chain uses TRBV19 with TRBJ2-7; D is uncertain. With 5 bases removed from V and 3 bases from J, the gap between germline ends came to 11 bases. The CDR3 totals 13 residues. The germline gives CDR1 LNHDA, CDR2 SQIVND (reference sequence). The CDR3 nucleotides are TGTGCCAGTAGTGTGGCGGATAACTACGAGCAGTACTTC. Protein product: CASSVADNYEQYF.

This clone was counted between two and nine times. The chain uses TRBV5-1 and TRBJ1-2, with 9 bases that match TRBD1. The V segment lost 2 bases and the J segment 6 bases; nucleotides outside the gene matches: 5. This CDR3 contains 14 residues. Germline CDR1 and CDR2: SGHRS and YFSETQ. CDR3 loop: CASSLNRDRDGYTF. For the CDR3, the DNA is TGCGCCAGCAGCTTAAACCGGGACAGGGATGGCTACACCTTC. The variable domain in full, with the rest retrieved from reference TRBV5-1 and TRBJ1-2, is KAGVTQTPRYLIKTRGQQVTLSCSPISGHRSVSWYQQTPGQGLQFLFEYFSETQRNKGNFPGRFSGRQFSNSRSEMNVSTLELGDSALYLCASSLNRDRDGYTFGSGTRLTVV.

V gene TRBV19 combines with J gene TRBJ2-5; maybe TRBD2 (6 bases). The V end was cut by 7 bases, the J end by 2 bases, with 11 bases between. The CDR3 loop spans 13 amino acids. CDR1 and CDR2 from the germline V gene are LNHDA and SQIVND (reference sequence). The CDR3 region has the DNA TGTGCCAGTATTGGTAGCGGACAAGAGACCCAGTACTTC. Translating gives CASIGSGQETQYF.

V is TRBV2 and J is TRBJ1-2, with 7 bases aligning to TRBD1. CDR1 SNHLY and CDR2 FYNNEI come from the germline V gene. The junction had 12 bases not matched to a gene; V was cut back by 9 bases and J by 5 bases. This CDR3 is built from 14 residues. CDR3 amino acids: CARSKGGDWYGYTF. CDR3 DNA: TGTGCCAGATCGAAAGGGGGCGACTGGTATGGCTACACCTTC.

The J gene is TRBJ2-1, the V gene TRBV2; 9 bases are shared with TRBD1. The ends lost 6 bases at V and 10 bases at J; junction bases unmatched: 10. Germline V gene lookup returns CDR1 SNHLY and CDR2 FYNNEI. This CDR3 contains 14 residues. The CDR3 region is CASRPGQGGWEQFF. The DNA of the CDR3 is TGTGCCAGCAGGCCGGGACAGGGAGGGTGGGAGCAGTTCTTC.

This clone was detected only a few times. This chain joins TRBV19 and TRBJ2-1, with 11 bases matching TRBD2. Germline CDR1 LNHDA, CDR2 SQIVND (reference sequence). CDR3 length: 17 residues. V lost 6 bases, J lost 1 base, and 8 bases stayed unmatched. CDR3 sequence reads: CASRHTSGSRSYNEQFF. The CDR3 region has the DNA TGTGCCAGTAGACATACTAGCGGGAGTAGGTCCTACAATGAGCAGTTCTTC.

The rearrangement joins TRBV7-9 to TRBJ2-6; TRBD1 aligns across 7 bases. Germline values: CDR1 SEHNR, CDR2 FQNEAQ (reference sequence). V gave up 5 bases and J gave up 2 bases; unmatched junction bases: 15. The CDR3 is 19 residues long. CDR3 sequence reads: CASSVGTALMMPGANVLTF. The CDR3 DNA reads TGTGCCAGCAGCGTCGGGACAGCGCTTATGATGCCTGGGGCCAACGTCCTGACTTTC.

This clone was seen only once. This chain connects TRBV7-2 to TRBJ2-7; maybe TRBD1 (5 bases). This CDR3 has 12 residues. V shed 2 bases and J shed 3 bases, with 5 bases lying between them. Germline assignment: CDR1 SGHTA and CDR2 FQGNSA. CDR3: CASSLTGYEQYF. As DNA, the CDR3 is TGTGCCAGCAGCTTAACAGGCTACGAGCAGTACTTC.

The chain employs TRBV19 and TRBJ2-3, with 10 nucleotides matching TRBD2. CDR3 length equals 16 residues. The V gene's germline CDR1 is LNHDA and CDR2 SQIVND (reference sequence). The ends lost 4 bases at V and 0 bases at J; junction bases unmatched: 4. CDR3 region: CASSTETSGSTDTQYF. Written as DNA, the CDR3 is TGTGCCAGTAGTACAGAGACTAGCGGGAGCACAGATACGCAGTATTTT.

This clone was counted a single time. The rearrangement uses TRBV7-9 and TRBJ1-2; TRBD1 might be the D (5 bases). V gave up 5 bases and J gave up 6 bases, with 10 bases separating them. CDR1 SEHNR and CDR2 FQNEAQ come from the germline V gene (reference sequence). This CDR3 has 12 amino acids. CDR3 in amino acids: CASSPGTDGYTF. DNA for the CDR3: TGTGCCAGCAGCCCGGGGACTGATGGCTACACCTTC.

This clone was detected only a few times. The V and J genes are TRBV4-2 and TRBJ2-1; D gene uncertain. Trimming took 4 bases from V and 0 from J, leaving 10 bases between them. Looked up from germline, CDR1 is LGHNA and CDR2 is YNFKEQ. This CDR3 comprises 15 residues. The CDR3 reads CASSPDRSSYNEQFF. The CDR3 bases are TGTGCCAGCAGCCCTGATAGAAGCTCCTACAATGAGCAGTTCTTC.

This clone was detected a few times. The CDR3 coding sequence is TGTGCCAGCTCAGGAGGGCAGTACGAGCAGTACTTC. It translates to CASSGGQYEQYF. V and J are TRBV18 and TRBJ2-7, with D perhaps matching TRBD2 (6 bases). V gave up 5 bases and J gave up 4 bases, with 9 bases separating them. The CDR3 totals 12 residues. Germline loops: CDR1 KGHSH, CDR2 LQKENI.

The chain links TRBV19 to TRBJ2-6; possible D gene TRBD1, 6 bases. This CDR3 has 15 amino acids. With 5 bases removed from V and 4 bases from J, the gap between germline ends came to 12 bases. CDR1 is LNHDA and CDR2 is SQIVND in the germline V gene (reference sequence). CDR3 in DNA: TGTGCCAGTAGTGACAGGTTTTCCGGGGCCAACGTCCTGACTTTC. Amino acids: CASSDRFSGANVLTF.

The chain carries TRBV5-4 and TRBJ2-3; 10 bases map to TRBD2. The trim removed 1 base at V and 5 bases at J, leaving 7 bases unmatched. CDR3 length equals 16 residues. Germline V gene lookup returns CDR1 SGHNT and CDR2 YYREEE (reference sequence). The CDR3 DNA is TGTGCCAGCAGCTTGAGACTAGCGGGTTGGGGAGATACGCAGTATTTT. It specifies CASSLRLAGWGDTQYF.

The chain is built from TRBV11-2 and TRBJ2-1, with 14 bases aligning to TRBD2. The CDR3 runs to 17 residues. The ends lost 5 bases at V and 10 bases at J; junction bases unmatched: 13. Germline lookup yields CDR1 SGHAT and CDR2 FQNNGV. As DNA, the CDR3 is TGTGCCAGCAGCACTCCGGGACTAGCGGGAGTAAGTGGCGAGCAGTTCTTC. Amino acid sequence: CASSTPGLAGVSGEQFF.

V usage is TRBV6-1 and J usage is TRBJ1-6; D possibly corresponds to TRBD1 (5 bases). The germline gives CDR1 MNHNS, CDR2 SASEGT. This CDR3 is built from 14 residues. V was clipped by 2 bases and J by 7 bases, with 9 bases between them. The CDR3 DNA reads as TGTGCCAGCAGTGAACAGGGAAGCAATTCACCCCTCCACTTT. This sequence encodes CASSEQGSNSPLHF.

The V gene is TRBV7-9, the J gene TRBJ1-2; D is unresolved. Trimming stripped 7 bases from V and 4 bases from J, with 13 bases between. The CDR3 loop spans 13 amino acids. Germline CDR1 is SEHNR and CDR2 is FQNEAQ (reference sequence). The CDR3 bases are TGTGCCAGCACTCTAGTGGCAAGCTATGGCTACACCTTC. Protein: CASTLVASYGYTF.

The rearrangement joins TRBV13 to TRBJ1-6; tentative D call: TRBD1 (6 bases). Germline V gene sequence: CDR1 PRHDT, CDR2 FYEKMQ (reference sequence). Trimming pared 0 bases from V and 1 base from J, leaving 16 bases between. The CDR3 runs 19 residues. CDR3 nucleotide sequence: TGTGCCAGCAGCTTAGGAAATTTCAGGGGAACGTCCTATAATTCACCCCTCCACTTT. It yields the protein CASSLGNFRGTSYNSPLHF.